This T cell receptor beta chain was observed in a study of cytomegalovirus exposure and HLA in healthy donors. Study outcomes and limitations: Earlier analysis found most TCR beta V segments productive about 87% or about 30% of the time. There were reportedly fewer N-insertions in an Asian-associated ancestry cluster than the roughly 700-donor mean, in a later analysis. Cytomegalovirus status was reportedly diagnosed by the classifier with high specificity and sensitivity.

Germline CDR1 MNHNS, CDR2 SASEGT. This CDR3 has 15 residues. V trimming: 0 bases; J trimming: 2 bases; junction bases outside the gene matches: 1. Sampled while nominally healthy, donors likely had unrecorded immune exposures. The PCR was carried out with 60 Vbeta primers and 13 Jbeta primers. Measured with immunoSEQ multiplex PCR; TCRdb has only the in-frame clones, and not every one. The data hold about 180,000 clones, with about 69% observed a single time. The sample holds a few counts of this clone. What it binds is not known. The genes are TRBV6-1 and TRBJ2-5; 9 bases fit TRBD1. Sample: PBMCs. The receptor comes from a male donor in good health and CMV-seronegative. In DNA, the CDR3 is TGTGCCAGCAGTGAAGCGACAGGGGGACAAGAGACCCAGTACTTC. Its protein product is CASSEATGGQETQYF.